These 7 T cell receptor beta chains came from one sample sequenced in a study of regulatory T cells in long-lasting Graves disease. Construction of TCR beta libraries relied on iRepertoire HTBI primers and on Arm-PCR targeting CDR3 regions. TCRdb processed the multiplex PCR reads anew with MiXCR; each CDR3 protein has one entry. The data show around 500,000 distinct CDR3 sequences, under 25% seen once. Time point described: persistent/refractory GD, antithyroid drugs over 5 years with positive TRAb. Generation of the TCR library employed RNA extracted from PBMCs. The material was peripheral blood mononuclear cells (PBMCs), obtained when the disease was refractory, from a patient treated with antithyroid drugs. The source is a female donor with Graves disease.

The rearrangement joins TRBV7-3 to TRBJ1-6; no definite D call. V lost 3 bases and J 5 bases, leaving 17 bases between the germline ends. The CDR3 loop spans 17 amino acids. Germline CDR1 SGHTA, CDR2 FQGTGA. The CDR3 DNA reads TGTGCCAGCAGCTTTGGTTTCGCTCCCACTCATAATTCACCCCTCCACTTT. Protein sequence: CASSFGFAPTHNSPLHF.

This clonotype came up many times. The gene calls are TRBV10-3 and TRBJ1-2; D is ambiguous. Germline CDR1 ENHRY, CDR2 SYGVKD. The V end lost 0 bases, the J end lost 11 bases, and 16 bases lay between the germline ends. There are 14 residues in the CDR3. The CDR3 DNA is TGTGCCATCAGTGAGTCCTCCGTTACCTTGAGGTACACCTTC. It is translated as CAISESSVTLRYTF.

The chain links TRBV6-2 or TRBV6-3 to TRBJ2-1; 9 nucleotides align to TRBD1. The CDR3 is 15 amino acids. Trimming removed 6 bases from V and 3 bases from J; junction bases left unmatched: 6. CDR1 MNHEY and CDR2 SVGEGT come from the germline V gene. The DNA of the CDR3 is TGTGCCAGCAGATCGACAGGGGGACTCTACAATGAGCAGTTCTTC. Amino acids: CASRSTGGLYNEQFF.

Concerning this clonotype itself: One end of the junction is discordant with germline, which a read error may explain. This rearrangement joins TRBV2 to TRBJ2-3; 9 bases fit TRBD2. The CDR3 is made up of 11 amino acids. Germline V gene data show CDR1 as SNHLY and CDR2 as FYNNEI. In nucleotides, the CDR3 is TGTGCCAGCAGTGTCACAGCGGGAGGAATTTTT. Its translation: CASSVTAGGIF.

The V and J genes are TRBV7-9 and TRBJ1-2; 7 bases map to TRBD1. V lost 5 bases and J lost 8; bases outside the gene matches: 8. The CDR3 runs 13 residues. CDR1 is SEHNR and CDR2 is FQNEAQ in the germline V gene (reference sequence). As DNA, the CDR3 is TGTGCCAGCAGCCCCGGACAGGCGTCGGGCTACACCTTC. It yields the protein CASSPGQASGYTF.

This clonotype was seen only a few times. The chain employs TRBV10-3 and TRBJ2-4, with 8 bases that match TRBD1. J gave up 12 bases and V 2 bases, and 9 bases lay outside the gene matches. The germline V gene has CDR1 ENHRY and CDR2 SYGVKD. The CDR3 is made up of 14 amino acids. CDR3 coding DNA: TGTGCCATCAGTGAGGCCCCGGACAGGGCCCATCAGTACTTC. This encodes CAISEAPDRAHQYF.

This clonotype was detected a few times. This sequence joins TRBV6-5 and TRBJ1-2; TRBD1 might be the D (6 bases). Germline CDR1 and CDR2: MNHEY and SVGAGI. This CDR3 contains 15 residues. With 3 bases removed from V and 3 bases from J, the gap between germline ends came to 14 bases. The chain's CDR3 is CASSYGGLADYGYTF. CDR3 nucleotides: TGTGCCAGCAGTTATGGGGGCCTGGCTGACTATGGCTACACCTTC.